The 24 T cell receptor beta chains listed next were all sequenced from one sample in a study of CD4+ T cells in melanoma. The assay was immunoSEQ multiplex PCR, and TCRdb's table has in-frame clones only and misses some. This sample has some 110,000 clones; roughly 90% occur once, and the top ten carry roughly 3.1%. The sample taken for sequencing was peripheral blood. The receptors shown here come from a human donor with melanoma.

This chain links TRBV4-3 with TRBJ1-2; TRBD1 aligns across 9 bases. The germline V gene has CDR1 LGHNA and CDR2 YSLEER. Trimming at V came to 0 bases and at J to 8 bases, leaving 7 bases not matched to a gene. The CDR3 loop spans 15 amino acids. CDR3 loop: CASSQDQTGGRGYTF. The CDR3 nucleotides read TGCGCCAGCAGCCAAGATCAGACAGGGGGACGAGGCTACACCTTC.

The V gene is TRBV20-1, the J gene TRBJ2-1; D is ambiguous. The V gene lost 5 bases and the J gene lost 7 bases, with 9 bases spanning the gap. Germline loops: CDR1 DFQATT, CDR2 SNEGSKA (reference sequence). The CDR3 loop spans 11 amino acids. CDR3 bases: TGCAGTGCTTTCTACGAGAATGAGCAGTTCTTC. As protein: CSAFYENEQFF.

This clone was picked up one time. V usage is TRBV5-4 and J usage is TRBJ2-7; unclear D gene. Trimming cost V 4 bases and J 4 bases, with 9 bases left between them. Germline V gives CDR1 SGHNT, CDR2 YYREEE (reference sequence). There are 12 residues in the CDR3. The CDR3 loop reads CASSRTDYEQYF. The CDR3 region has the DNA TGTGCCAGCAGCAGGACCGATTACGAGCAGTACTTC.

CDR3 in DNA: TGTGCCAGCAGCTTGGCCGGGACGCAGCATTACTCTGGGGCCAACGTCCTGACTTTC. It is translated as CASSLAGTQHYSGANVLTF. This rearrangement joins TRBV5-6 to TRBJ2-6; D could derive from TRBD1 or TRBD2 (5 bases each). This CDR3 has 19 amino acids. CDR1 and CDR2 from the germline V gene are SGHDT and YYEEEE. V was clipped by 0 bases and J by 0 bases, with 16 bases between them.

J is TRBJ2-5 and V is TRBV7-2; D may be TRBD1 (6 bases). Trimming cost V 3 bases and J 5 bases, with 19 bases left between them. CDR3 length: 16 amino acids. The germline CDR1 and CDR2 sequences are SGHTA and FQGNSA. Here the CDR3 reads CASSFARTGSRETQYF. As DNA, the CDR3 is TGTGCCAGCAGCTTCGCGCGAACAGGGTCCAGGGAGACCCAGTACTTC.

This chain connects TRBV4-1 to TRBJ2-1; D not certain. The ends were cut back, 4 bases at V and 4 bases at J, with 17 bases in the middle. The CDR3 consists of 16 residues. Germline loops: CDR1 MGHRA, CDR2 YSYEKL. The CDR3 DNA reads TGCGCCAGCAGCCCAGTAGGGCCCCCACCTTACAATGAGCAGTTCTTC. Protein product: CASSPVGPPPYNEQFF.

The J gene is TRBJ2-5, the V gene TRBV7-2; D might be TRBD1 (6 bases). From germline, CDR1 is SGHTA and CDR2 FQGNSA. V lost 8 bases, J lost 4 bases, and 17 bases lay in between. The CDR3 spans 14 residues. CDR3 DNA sequence: TGTGCCAGCGCCACCGGGACACTGCCAGAGACCCAGTACTTC. It codes for CASATGTLPETQYF. Full variable domain (remainder filled in from reference TRBV7-2 and TRBJ2-5): GAGVSQSPSNKVTEKGKDVELRCDPISGHTALYWYRQSLGQGLEFLIYFQGNSAPDKSGLPSDRFSAERTGGSVSTLTIQRTQQEDSAVYLCASATGTLPETQYFGPGTRLLVL.

The chain is built from TRBV7-7 and TRBJ2-5, with TRBD1 matching 9 bases. The CDR3 length is 16 residues. Trimming cost V 6 bases and J 5 bases; bases outside gene matches: 13. CDR1 and CDR2 (germline): SSHAT, FNYEAQ (reference sequence). CDR3 coding DNA: TGTGCCAGCAGACCCGGGACAGGGTCATTCGGCGAGACCCAGTACTTC. Translation: CASRPGTGSFGETQYF.

In its sample, this clone was seen once. The CDR3 is CALEYGGNTIYF. CDR3 DNA sequence: TGTGCATTGGAGTACGGAGGAAACACCATATATTTT. The rearrangement joins TRBV30 to TRBJ1-3, with D hard to call. Per germline, CDR1 GTSNPN and CDR2 SVGIG (reference sequence). The CDR3 loop spans 12 amino acids.

This clone has just a few counts. The chain is built from TRBV7-3 and TRBJ1-4; unclear D gene. Germline loops: CDR1 SGHTA, CDR2 FQGTGA. Between the trimmed V and J ends, which lost 5 bases and 6 bases, there was a span of 10 bases. This CDR3 contains 13 residues. In DNA form, the CDR3 reads TGTGCCAGCAGCACCGGACCGGATGAAAAACTGTTTTTT. It specifies CASSTGPDEKLFF.

In regard to this clone: The junction shows a germline mismatch at one end, possibly a read error. The gene calls are TRBV28 and TRBJ2-7; D possibly corresponds to TRBD1 (5 bases). The CDR3 has 14 amino acids. Germline lookup yields CDR1 MDHEN and CDR2 SYDVKM. The CDR3 protein is CASSLSGYSYEQYF. The DNA for the CDR3 is TGTGCCAGCAGCTTATCAGGGTACTCCTACGAGCAGTACTTC.

The V call is TRBV6-5, the J call TRBJ1-1; possible D gene TRBD1, 5 bases. The germline CDR1 and CDR2 sequences are MNHEY and SVGAGI. The V gene lost 2 bases and the J gene lost 0 bases, with 10 bases spanning the gap. The CDR3 contains 15 residues. The CDR3 reads CASSYAGRMNTEAFF. CDR3 DNA: TGTGCCAGCAGTTACGCGGGACGGATGAACACTGAAGCTTTCTTT.

The rearrangement joins TRBV4-1 to TRBJ2-7; 12 bases are a match to TRBD1. Germline CDR1 MGHRA, CDR2 YSYEKL. V shed 5 bases and J 3 bases; nucleotides not matched to a gene: 5. The CDR3 spans 15 residues. The CDR3 coding sequence is TGCGCCAGCAGCGGGACAGGGGGCAAGAGCTACGAGCAGTACTTC. It is translated as CASSGTGGKSYEQYF.

The genes are TRBV7-9 and TRBJ1-2; 8 bases are shared with TRBD1. Germline assignment: CDR1 SEHNR and CDR2 FQNEAQ (reference sequence). This CDR3 has 14 residues. V gave up 7 bases and J gave up 7 bases; unmatched junction bases: 11. The CDR3 loop reads CASTLSGGSGGYTF. DNA of the CDR3: TGTGCCAGCACCCTATCAGGGGGCTCGGGTGGCTACACCTTC. The full variable domain, in which reference TRBV7-9 and TRBJ1-2 provide the parts outside the CDR3, is DTGVSQNPRHKITKRGQNVTFRCDPISEHNRLYWYRQTLGQGPEFLTYFQNEAQLEKSRLLSDRFSAERPKGSFSTLEIQRTEQGDSAMYLCASTLSGGSGGYTFGSGTRLTVV.

The J gene is TRBJ2-2, the V gene TRBV27; 7 bases line up with TRBD1. There are 16 residues in the CDR3. The trim removed 10 bases at V and 1 base at J, leaving 12 bases unmatched. Germline V gives CDR1 MNHEY, CDR2 SMNVEV (reference sequence). In DNA form, the CDR3 reads TGTGCCATCCCCCTCCGACAGGGAGAGAACACCGGGGAGCTGTTTTTT. Translation: CAIPLRQGENTGELFF.

The genes are TRBV7-3 and TRBJ2-5; D is perhaps TRBD2 (6 bases). CDR3 size: 15 residues. The germline V and J ends were trimmed by 5 bases and 5 bases, with 18 bases remaining between them. Germline V gives CDR1 SGHTA, CDR2 FQGTGA. The CDR3 nucleotides are TGTGCCAGCAGCCCAGACCCGGAAGGGAGGGAGACCCAGTACTTC. As protein: CASSPDPEGRETQYF.

This chain joins TRBV6-6 and TRBJ2-5; tentative D call: TRBD2 (5 bases). V was trimmed by 9 bases and J by 3 bases, leaving 14 bases between them. The germline V gene has CDR1 MNHNY and CDR2 SVGAGI (reference sequence). This CDR3 comprises 13 residues. This chain's CDR3 is CASVFSGEETQYF. CDR3 coding DNA: TGTGCCAGTGTTTTTTCCGGGGAAGAGACCCAGTACTTC.

Comments on this clone: The junction departs from the called germline gene at one end, perhaps through a read error. The gene calls are TRBV4-2 and TRBJ2-7; 8 bases map to TRBD2. This CDR3 is built from 14 residues. Germline values: CDR1 LGHNA, CDR2 YNFKEQ. The CDR3 region has the DNA TGTGCCAGCAGCCAAGAAGGAAGGACTAGCAGAACCATCTTC. Its translation: CASSQEGRTSRTIF.

In nucleotides, the CDR3 is TGCGCCAGCAGAACAGGGTATGGCTACACCTTC. Its protein product is CASRTGYGYTF. The chain employs TRBV10-2 and TRBJ1-2; D possibly corresponds to TRBD1 (6 bases). Germline loops: CDR1 WSHSY, CDR2 SAAADI. The ends were cut back, 6 bases at V and 5 bases at J, with 7 bases in the middle. The CDR3 contains 11 residues.

The chain employs TRBV11-3 and TRBJ2-1; 10 nucleotides agree with TRBD2. The V gene's germline CDR1 is SGHNT and CDR2 YENEEA. The CDR3 loop spans 15 amino acids. V shed 1 base, J shed 6 bases, and the junction held 3 bases outside the gene matches. The CDR3 nucleotides are TGTGCCAGCAGCTTAGGGGCTAGCGGGAGCAATGAGCAGTTCTTC. Its protein is CASSLGASGSNEQFF.

This chain connects TRBV27 to TRBJ2-7; no firm D call. Germline V gene sequence: CDR1 MNHEY, CDR2 SMNVEV (reference sequence). The CDR3 is 13 residues long. V was trimmed by 6 bases and J by 7 bases, leaving 16 bases between them. CDR3 residues: CASSLGTYGEQYF. DNA for the CDR3: TGTGCCAGCAGCCTCGGCACCTACGGGGAGCAGTACTTC.

The chain carries TRBV6-5 and TRBJ2-3; 8 positions agree with TRBD1. Germline V gives CDR1 MNHEY, CDR2 SVGAGI. J was trimmed by 5 bases and V by 3 bases; bases with no gene match: 7. This CDR3 has 15 amino acids. The CDR3 loop reads CASSYAGGAEDTQYF. For the CDR3, the DNA is TGTGCCAGCAGTTATGCAGGGGGCGCGGAAGATACGCAGTATTTT.

In DNA form, the CDR3 reads TGTGCCAGTAGTTGGGGCCCAGGGGTTAATCAGCCCCAGCATTTT. It translates to CASSWGPGVNQPQHF. V is TRBV19 and J is TRBJ1-5; TRBD1 might be the D (6 bases). The V gene lost 5 bases and the J gene lost 4 bases, with 15 bases spanning the gap. The germline V gene encodes CDR1 LNHDA and CDR2 SQIVND (reference sequence). The CDR3 length is 15 residues.

CDR3 region: CASSPGRGPTGELFF. In DNA, the CDR3 is TGCGCCAGCAGCCCCGGCAGGGGACCCACCGGGGAGCTGTTTTTT. This sequence joins TRBV4-1 and TRBJ2-2; TRBD1 might be the D (6 bases). This CDR3 is 15 amino acids long. CDR1 MGHRA and CDR2 YSYEKL come from the germline V gene. V lost 4 bases to trimming and J lost 4 bases, with 13 bases between them.